These 23 T cell receptor beta chains came from one sample sequenced in a study of blood T cell repertoires in COVID-19. Using immunoSEQ multiplex PCR, the repertoire was profiled, and TCRdb retains in-frame clones only, with some absent. The sample carries roughly 170,000 clones, roughly four fifths recorded once. Input material: peripheral blood. The receptors shown here come from a man in his forties who had recovered from COVID-19.

A single count supports this clone. The J gene is TRBJ1-5, the V gene TRBV6-2 or TRBV6-3; D is unresolved. V lost 7 bases to trimming and J lost 4 bases, with 14 bases between them. The CDR3 has 14 residues. The germline CDR1 and CDR2 sequences are MNHEY and SVGEGT. The CDR3 DNA follows: TGTGCCAGCACCCCAAATGGGCTGAATCAGCCCCAGCATTTT. Translated, it gives CASTPNGLNQPQHF.

The V and J genes are TRBV24-1 and TRBJ2-7; 11 bases line up with TRBD2. CDR1 KGHDR and CDR2 SFDVKD come from the germline V gene. The CDR3 spans 17 residues. V lost 4 bases and J lost 5; bases outside the gene matches: 12. The CDR3 coding sequence is TGTGCCACCAGTGACCCTAGAAAGACTAGCGGGATTAACGAGCAGTACTTC. Protein sequence: CATSDPRKTSGINEQYF.

This chain uses TRBV12-3 or TRBV12-4 with TRBJ2-1; 8 nucleotides align to TRBD2. J gave up 10 bases and V 6 bases, and 5 bases lay outside the gene matches. CDR3 length: 12 amino acids. Here the CDR3 DNA reads TGTGCCAGCAGGCCTTCGGGGGGGGAGCAGTTCTTC. It is translated as CASRPSGGEQFF.

This clone was found once. This chain links TRBV5-5 with TRBJ2-7; the match to TRBD1 covers 7 bases. Looked up from germline, CDR1 is SGHKS and CDR2 is YYEKEE (reference sequence). J gave up 5 bases and V 2 bases, and 10 bases lay outside the gene matches. CDR3 size: 15 residues. The CDR3 DNA sequence: TGTGCCAGCAGCTTTTGGGACAGCTCAGATCACGAGCAGTACTTC. Protein: CASSFWDSSDHEQYF.

The chain carries TRBV18 and TRBJ2-1, with 14 nucleotides matching TRBD2. Germline V lookup: CDR1 KGHSH, CDR2 LQKENI. This CDR3 region has 15 residues. The V and J ends lost 3 bases and 8 bases, in that order; junction bases with no gene match: 3. The CDR3 bases are TGTGCCAGCTCACCGGGACTAGCGGGAGAAGATGAGCAGTTCTTC. Translation gives CASSPGLAGEDEQFF.

The gene calls are TRBV28 and TRBJ1-4; maybe TRBD1 (5 bases). There are 14 residues in the CDR3. Between the trimmed V and J ends, which lost 10 bases and 7 bases, there was a span of 19 bases. Germline CDR1 and CDR2: MDHEN and SYDVKM. This CDR3 reads CATVSWGVGEKLFF. The CDR3 DNA reads as TGTGCCACCGTGTCTTGGGGCGTGGGTGAAAAACTGTTTTTT.

This clone was recorded at least ten times. V is TRBV6-5 and J is TRBJ2-5; 12 positions agree with TRBD2. V shed 2 bases and J 3 bases; nucleotides not matched to a gene: 1. The V gene's germline CDR1 is MNHEY and CDR2 SVGAGI. This CDR3 is built from 15 residues. The CDR3 nucleotides read TGTGCCAGCAGTTACCTAGCGGGGGGGAAAGAGACCCAGTACTTC. Amino acids: CASSYLAGGKETQYF.

The chain couples TRBV5-4 to TRBJ2-4, with D perhaps TRBD1 (6 bases). The V end lost 3 bases, the J end lost 3 bases, and 13 bases lay between the germline ends. This CDR3 region has 15 residues. The germline CDR1 and CDR2 sequences are SGHNT and YYREEE (reference sequence). The CDR3 loop is CASSSGLRGKNIQYF. The CDR3 coding sequence is TGTGCCAGCAGCTCGGGCCTCAGGGGCAAAAACATTCAGTACTTC.

In nucleotides, the CDR3 is TGTGCCAGCAGCCAAGGTAGAGACAGAACTAATGAAAAACTGTTTTTT. It translates to CASSQGRDRTNEKLFF. The genes are TRBV14 and TRBJ1-4; a possible D gene is TRBD1 (5 bases). The CDR3 is 16 amino acids. The V and J ends lost 1 base and 1 base respectively, with 10 bases between them. CDR1 is SGHDN, CDR2 FVKESK, per germline.

The genes are TRBV19 and TRBJ2-7, with TRBD2 identical over 8 bases. Germline V gene sequence: CDR1 LNHDA, CDR2 SQIVND (reference sequence). Trimming at V came to 6 bases and at J to 2 bases, leaving 3 bases not matched to a gene. The CDR3 spans 13 residues. The CDR3 is CASSPRGAYEQYF. The CDR3 DNA reads TGTGCCAGTAGCCCGCGGGGGGCCTACGAGCAGTACTTC.

This chain joins TRBV19 and TRBJ2-7; 9 nucleotides line up with TRBD1. The germline V gene has CDR1 LNHDA and CDR2 SQIVND (reference sequence). There are 14 residues in the CDR3. Trimming took 6 bases from V and 2 from J; bases not matched to a gene: 5. CDR3 bases: TGTGCCAGTAGGGAACAGGGGGCAACCTACGAGCAGTACTTC. It is translated as CASREQGATYEQYF. The full variable domain, completed using reference TRBV19 and TRBJ2-7, is DGGITQSPKYLFRKEGQNVTLSCEQNLNHDAMYWYRQDPGQGLRLIYYSQIVNDFQKGDIAEGYSVSREKKESFPLTVTSAQKNPTAFYLCASREQGATYEQYFGPGTRLTVT.

The rearrangement uses TRBV4-1 and TRBJ2-7; D may be TRBD2 (5 bases). Trimming left V 0 bases short and J 0 bases short, with 18 bases between. Germline V CDR1 and CDR2: MGHRA, YSYEKL. There are 18 residues in the CDR3. This CDR3 reads CASSQENGGGLRSYEQYF. The CDR3 region has the DNA TGCGCCAGCAGCCAAGAAAACGGCGGAGGTCTTCGCTCCTACGAGCAGTACTTC.

The rearrangement joins TRBV7-2 to TRBJ1-5; tentatively, D is TRBD1 (6 bases). Germline-derived CDR1 and CDR2 are SGHTA and FQGNSA. Trimming stripped 5 bases from V and 10 bases from J, with 18 bases between. This CDR3 spans 14 amino acids. Written as DNA, the CDR3 is TGTGCCAGCAGCGATGGACTGACAGGTGCTCCCCAGCATTTT. This codes for CASSDGLTGAPQHF.

The chain couples TRBV9 to TRBJ2-5; 11 positions match TRBD2. V lost 0 bases to trimming and J lost 2 bases; unmatched junction nucleotides: 3. Germline lookup yields CDR1 SGDLS and CDR2 YYNGEE. The length of the CDR3 is 16 residues. The CDR3 DNA reads as TGTGCCAGCAGCGTAGCTAGCGGGGGGTTACAAGAGACCCAGTACTTC. It is translated as CASSVASGGLQETQYF.

This clone was found a few times. CDR3 sequence reads: CASSESGAITDTQYF. The CDR3 coding sequence is TGTGCCAGCAGTGAGAGCGGGGCCATCACAGATACGCAGTATTTT. The chain joins TRBV6-4 to TRBJ2-3; 7 nucleotides agree with TRBD2. This CDR3 has 15 residues. V shed 3 bases and J 2 bases; nucleotides not matched to a gene: 5. Looked up from germline, CDR1 is MRHNA and CDR2 is SNTAGT.

This chain uses TRBV5-1 with TRBJ2-7, with TRBD1 matching over 8 bases. This CDR3 region has 14 residues. Germline trimming cut 4 bases from V and 3 bases from J; bases unmatched to any gene: 6. Germline CDR1 is SGHRS and CDR2 is YFSETQ. The CDR3: CASSIGTGYYEQYF. CDR3 DNA: TGCGCCAGCAGCATTGGGACAGGATACTACGAGCAGTACTTC.

The rearrangement links TRBV6-5 to TRBJ2-3, with 7 nucleotides matching TRBD2. The CDR3 sequence is 14 residues long. The V segment lost 8 bases and the J segment 3 bases; nucleotides outside the gene matches: 8. In germline, CDR1 is MNHEY, CDR2 SVGAGI. This chain's CDR3 is CASQIPGGTDTQYF. CDR3 nucleotide sequence: TGTGCCAGCCAAATCCCGGGGGGAACAGATACGCAGTATTTT.

V and J are TRBV9 and TRBJ1-6; TRBD1 might be the D (6 bases). The V end lost 3 bases, the J end lost 8 bases, and 12 bases lay between the germline ends. The CDR3 loop spans 14 amino acids. From germline, CDR1 is SGDLS and CDR2 YYNGEE. This CDR3 reads CASSDRDRDSPLHF. DNA for the CDR3: TGTGCCAGCAGCGACAGGGACCGGGATTCACCCCTCCACTTT.

This clone was picked up one time. J is TRBJ2-1 and V is TRBV5-6, with D possibly being TRBD2 (5 bases). The V and J ends lost 4 bases and 3 bases respectively, with 8 bases between them. The CDR3 runs 13 residues. The germline V gene encodes CDR1 SGHDT and CDR2 YYEEEE. This CDR3 is CASSRGHYNEQFF. The CDR3 DNA sequence: TGTGCCAGCAGCCGAGGGCACTACAATGAGCAGTTCTTC. Filled out from reference TRBV5-6 and TRBJ2-1, the complete variable domain reads DAGVTQSPTHLIKTRGQQVTLRCSPKSGHDTVSWYQQALGQGPQFIFQYYEEEERQRGNFPDRFSGHQFPNYSSELNVNALLLGDSALYLCASSRGHYNEQFFGPGTRLTVL.

The chain has TRBV28 and TRBJ1-5; D call uncertain. The V end was cut by 5 bases, the J end by 6 bases, with 8 bases between. From germline, CDR1 is MDHEN and CDR2 SYDVKM. The CDR3 covers 12 residues. The CDR3 DNA sequence: TGTGCCAGCAGTCTTTCCAGTCAGCCCCAGCATTTT. It is translated as CASSLSSQPQHF.

The chain combines TRBV19 with TRBJ1-6, with 7 bases that match TRBD1. The germline gives CDR1 LNHDA, CDR2 SQIVND (reference sequence). This CDR3 is built from 14 residues. Unmatched junction bases numbered 4, after V lost 4 bases and J lost 7 bases. In DNA form, the CDR3 reads TGTGCCAGTAGTACCCGGGACAGAAATTCACCCCTCCACTTT. It yields the protein CASSTRDRNSPLHF.

The chain employs TRBV7-3 and TRBJ2-2; D might be TRBD1 (5 bases). The length of the CDR3 is 13 residues. V was trimmed by 5 bases and J by 7 bases, leaving 11 bases between them. Germline CDR1 and CDR2: SGHTA and FQGTGA. CDR3 DNA: TGTGCCAGCAGCGGGGCCGAGAACGGGGAGCTGTTTTTT. Residues: CASSGAENGELFF.

The rearrangement links TRBV7-2 to TRBJ1-1, with 7 bases lining up with TRBD1. Germline V CDR1 and CDR2: SGHTA, FQGNSA. This CDR3 contains 13 residues. V trimming: 3 bases; J trimming: 6 bases; junction bases outside the gene matches: 4. DNA of the CDR3: TGTGCCAGCAGCTTGGACCAGGGGGCTGAAGCTTTCTTT. Translation gives CASSLDQGAEAFF.